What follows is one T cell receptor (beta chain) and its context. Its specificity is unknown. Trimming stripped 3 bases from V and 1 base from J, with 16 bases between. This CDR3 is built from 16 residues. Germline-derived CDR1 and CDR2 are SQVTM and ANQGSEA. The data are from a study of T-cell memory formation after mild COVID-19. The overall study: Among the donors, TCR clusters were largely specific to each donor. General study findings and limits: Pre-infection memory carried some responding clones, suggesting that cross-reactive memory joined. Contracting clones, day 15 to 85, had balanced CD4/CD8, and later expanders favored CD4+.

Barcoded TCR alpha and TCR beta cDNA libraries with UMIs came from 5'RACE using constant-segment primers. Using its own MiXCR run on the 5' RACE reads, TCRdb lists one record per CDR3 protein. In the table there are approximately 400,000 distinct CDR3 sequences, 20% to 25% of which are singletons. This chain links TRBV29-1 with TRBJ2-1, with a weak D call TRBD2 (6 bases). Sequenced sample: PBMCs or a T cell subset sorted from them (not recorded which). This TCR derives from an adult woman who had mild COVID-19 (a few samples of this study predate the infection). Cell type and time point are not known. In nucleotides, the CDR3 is TGCAGCGTTGAGGGATGGAGGGATGATTCCTACAATGAGCAGTTCTTC. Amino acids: CSVEGWRDDSYNEQFF.